This TCR beta chain was captured in a study of shared clonotypes between healthy human individuals. Study at large: The donor pool was made up of a couple of women and three men aged 18 to 49.

Deep was the level at which the assay was run. Measured with immunoSEQ multiplex PCR; TCRdb has only the in-frame clones, and not every one. The repertoire has about 2 million clones, less than 95% of them found once; the top ten carry around 1.2%. Positive CCR7 selection of CD45RO-negative cells yielded the naive CD8 cells, and terminally differentiated effector memory CD45RA+ cells were excluded. In the case of this clone: Its cognate antigen is unknown.

CDR1 and CDR2 from the germline V gene are WNHNN and SYGVQD (reference sequence). The ends were cut back, 4 bases at V and 1 base at J, with 16 bases in the middle. This CDR3 region has 16 residues. Study-wide points: The study found lower generation probabilities in non-shared clonotypes than in those shared by all four donors.

The sequence came from a young man in good health. The sequenced sample was naive CD8+ T cells sorted from blood. The V gene is TRBV10-1, the J gene TRBJ1-1; perhaps TRBD1 as D (6 bases). The CDR3 is CASSGNYDRPNTEAFF. CDR3 nucleotide sequence: TGCGCCAGCAGTGGCAATTACGACAGGCCGAACACTGAAGCTTTCTTT.